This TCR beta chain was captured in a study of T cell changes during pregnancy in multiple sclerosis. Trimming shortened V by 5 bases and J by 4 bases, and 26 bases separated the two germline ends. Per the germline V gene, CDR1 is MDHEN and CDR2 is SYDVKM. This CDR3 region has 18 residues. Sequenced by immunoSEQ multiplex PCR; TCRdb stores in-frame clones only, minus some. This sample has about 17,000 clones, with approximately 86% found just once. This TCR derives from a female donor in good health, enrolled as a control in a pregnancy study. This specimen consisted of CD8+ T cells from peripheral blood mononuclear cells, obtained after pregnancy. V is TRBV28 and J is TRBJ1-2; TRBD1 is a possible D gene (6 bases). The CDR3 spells CASSPLDSSPLLGYGYTF. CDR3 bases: TGTGCCAGCAGTCCTCTGGACAGCTCCCCTCTTCTTGGCTATGGCTACACCTTC.